A single sample is the source of the 13 T cell receptor beta chains below, sequenced in a study of regulatory T cells in long-lasting Graves disease. According to the study, TCR beta libraries were built with iRepertoire HTBI primers and CDR3-region Arm-PCR. One entry per CDR3 protein results from TCRdb running MiXCR on the multiplex PCR reads. Among 550,000 to 600,000 distinct CDR3 sequences, roughly 16% were seen once, and the ten largest hold approximately 12%. Time point given: newly diagnosed GD, antithyroid drugs for less than 3 months. PBMC-extracted RNA yielded the TCR library. This same sample was also taken into another study, of T cells in Graves' hyperthyroidism and ophthalmopathy.

This material consisted of peripheral blood mononuclear cells (PBMCs), taken at new diagnosis, from a patient treated with antithyroid drugs. These receptors were collected from a man aged 18-30 years with Graves disease.

This clonotype was seen more than once but under ten times. The V gene is TRBV29-1, the J gene TRBJ2-7, with a possible D match to TRBD2 (6 bases). Germline V gene data show CDR1 as SQVTM and CDR2 as ANQGSEA. This CDR3 contains 13 residues. Between the trimmed V and J ends, which lost 7 bases and 3 bases, there was a span of 16 bases. CDR3 residues: CSATPAGYYEQYF. The CDR3 coding sequence is TGCAGCGCAACCCCAGCGGGTTACTACGAGCAGTACTTC.

The chain is built from TRBV7-9 and TRBJ2-1; TRBD2 is a possible D gene (6 bases). The V end lost 2 bases, the J end lost 0 bases, and 17 bases lay between the germline ends. Germline-derived CDR1 and CDR2 are SEHNR and FQNEAQ (reference sequence). This CDR3 is built from 18 residues. Here the CDR3 DNA reads TGTGCCAGCAGCTTATGGGGACGGGACTGGAGCTCCTACAATGAGCAGTTCTTC. Residues: CASSLWGRDWSSYNEQFF.

The genes are TRBV15 and TRBJ2-3; D may be TRBD2 (5 bases). The germline V and J ends were trimmed by 3 bases and 0 bases, with 10 bases remaining between them. The CDR3 is 15 amino acids. The germline V gene encodes CDR1 LNHNV and CDR2 YYDKDF (reference sequence). CDR3 bases: TGTGCCACCAGCAGGGAAAGCGGTAGCACAGATACGCAGTATTTT. Protein sequence: CATSRESGSTDTQYF.

The V and J genes are TRBV4-1 and TRBJ2-1; D call uncertain. From germline, CDR1 is MGHRA and CDR2 YSYEKL. The CDR3 has 14 amino acids. V lost 0 bases, J lost 8 bases, and 11 bases lay in between. CDR3 nucleotide sequence: TGCGCCAGCAGCCAAGATAGGCTAGTCCATGAGCAGTTCTTC. It specifies CASSQDRLVHEQFF.

V usage is TRBV29-1 and J usage is TRBJ2-5; 10 nucleotides match TRBD1. This CDR3 has 16 residues. Germline V gives CDR1 SQVTM, CDR2 ANQGSEA. The CDR3, as DNA: TGCAGTTCCACGCCCGGGACAGGGGCCCTTCTGGAGACCCAGTACTTC. This encodes CSSTPGTGALLETQYF. The full variable domain, its missing parts supplied by reference TRBV29-1 and TRBJ2-5, is SAVISQKPSRDICQRGTSLTIQCQVDSQVTMMFWYRQQPGQSLTLIATANQGSEATYESGFVIDKFPISRPNLTFSTLTVSNMSPEDSSIYLCSSTPGTGALLETQYFGPGTRLLVL.

The rearrangement joins TRBV11-2 to TRBJ1-2, with D possibly matching TRBD1 (6 bases). This CDR3 spans 16 amino acids. Trimming cost V 2 bases and J 2 bases, with 15 bases left between them. Germline values: CDR1 SGHAT, CDR2 FQNNGV. CDR3 sequence reads: CASSLPRGFTNYGYTF. Here the CDR3 DNA reads TGTGCCAGCAGCTTACCCAGGGGCTTTACAAACTATGGCTACACCTTC.

This chain uses TRBV7-8 with TRBJ2-2; D ambiguous. The V and J ends lost 2 bases and 6 bases respectively, with 10 bases between them. In germline, CDR1 is SGHVS, CDR2 FQNEAQ. The CDR3 runs 14 residues. The CDR3 nucleotides are TGTGCCAGCAGCTTAAAGGCGTTGGCCGGGGAGCTGTTTTTT. Translated: CASSLKALAGELFF.

This clonotype came up many times. Here the CDR3 DNA reads TGTGCCAGCAGCCCGATCGCGCTGGGCACTAACACCGGGGAGCTGTTTTTT. Protein: CASSPIALGTNTGELFF. The chain uses TRBV7-9 and TRBJ2-2; no reliable D call. The CDR3 spans 17 residues. Germline CDR1 and CDR2: SEHNR and FQNEAQ (reference sequence). The germline V and J ends were trimmed by 5 bases and 2 bases, with 18 bases remaining between them.

This clonotype appeared a few times. V gene TRBV30 combines with J gene TRBJ2-7; possible D gene TRBD2, 5 bases. The CDR3 runs to 15 residues. Per the germline V gene, CDR1 is GTSNPN and CDR2 is SVGIG (reference sequence). Trimming cost V 3 bases and J 2 bases, with 17 bases left between them. CDR3 protein: CAWRSESGRPYEQYF. In DNA, the CDR3 is TGTGCCTGGAGGTCTGAAAGCGGTAGACCCTACGAGCAGTACTTC.

This clonotype has just a few counts. V and J are TRBV27 and TRBJ1-1; 8 positions agree with TRBD1. The CDR3 is made up of 14 amino acids. Germline V gene data show CDR1 as MNHEY and CDR2 as SMNVEV (reference sequence). The ends lost 5 bases at V and 6 bases at J; junction bases unmatched: 8. The chain's CDR3 is CASSHDRGVAEAFF. The CDR3 nucleotides read TGTGCCAGCAGTCACGACAGGGGAGTGGCTGAAGCTTTCTTT.

J is TRBJ2-1 and V is TRBV12-3 or TRBV12-4, with 10 bases fitting TRBD2. Losses at the gene ends were 5 bases for V and 4 bases for J; bases not matched to a gene: 11. The CDR3 contains 17 residues. Here the CDR3 DNA reads TGTGCCAGCAGTCCCCTATCACTAGCGGGGAATTACAATGAGCAGTTCTTC. Its protein is CASSPLSLAGNYNEQFF.

This clonotype was seen many times. The J gene is TRBJ2-1, the V gene TRBV12-3 or TRBV12-4; 7 nucleotides align to TRBD2. Unmatched junction bases numbered 11, after V lost 4 bases and J lost 5 bases. The CDR3 spans 16 residues. CDR3 amino acids: CASSWPSRDYNNEQFF. The CDR3, as DNA: TGTGCCAGCAGTTGGCCCTCCCGGGACTACAACAATGAGCAGTTCTTC.

This clonotype was detected many times. This chain joins TRBV20-1 and TRBJ2-1; the match to TRBD2 covers 12 bases. V trimming: 3 bases; J trimming: 6 bases; junction bases outside the gene matches: 18. The CDR3 consists of 19 residues. Germline V gives CDR1 DFQATT, CDR2 SNEGSKA (reference sequence). Written as DNA, the CDR3 is TGCAGTGCTAGGGTAGGCACTAGCGGGAGGACTCGGAGTCCCAATGAGCAGTTCTTC. Its translation is CSARVGTSGRTRSPNEQFF.